This T cell receptor beta chain derives from a study of shared clonotypes between healthy human individuals (dated by TCRdb to the early 2020s). At the level of the whole study: The cohort comprised a couple of women and a few men aged 18 to 49 years. Per donor, leukapheresis produced somewhere between about 0.94 and 9 billion PBMCs. For each donor, CD4 naive and CD4 memory were each given three plates, CD8 naive was given two plates, and CD8 memory was given one plate. Libraries were prepared and TCR repertoires were sequenced by different laboratories using diverse techniques, in order to increase sequencing depth and limit assay-specific biases. Blood TCR repertoires of 5 or 6 healthy adults were deeply sequenced to estimate repertoire size and the extent of clonotype sharing between individuals.

The CDR3 starts with the cysteine, ends with the phenylalanine, and has 13 residues. Only CDR3 DNA remains: 39 bases, in frame from the first base. The germline V gene encodes CDR1 GTSNPN and CDR2 SVGIG (reference sequence). Germline trimming amounts to 5 bases on V and 5 bases on J, with 4 as the count of junction bases outside the gene matches. Donors were healthy HIV-negative adults with no recently reported acute infections or vaccinations. Every donor was a Caucasian adult living in Nashville, Tennessee, USA. Magnetic negative selection was used to enrich CD4+ T cells, after which naive cells were positively selected on CD45RA and the negative fraction became the memory subset. Blood was collected by leukapheresis, and PBMCs were isolated by Ficoll-Histopaque density gradient centrifugation and then cryopreserved in liquid nitrogen vapor phase. Purity and quantity of every magnetically sorted T cell population were checked by analytical flow cytometry. Genomic DNA was isolated from each sorted fraction and quantified by UV absorbance on a Nanodrop 2000c.

Study-wide findings and limitations: Even with the large sequencing depth, rarefaction of the sorted-subset datasets indicated that sequencing was incomplete. Compared with non-shared clonotypes, clonotypes shared by all four sorted-subset donors had higher generation probabilities. About 4.5% of naive CD4, 3% to 4% of naive CD8, around 2.3% of memory CD4, and about 0.4% of memory CD8 clonotypes were shared across several donors. Sampling was restricted to blood, and TCR repertoires in tissues likely differ from the TCR repertoires found in blood. Naive subsets generally had larger estimated clonotype richness than memory subsets. Because the study included a small number of donors, the genetic and exposure-history diversity represented was limited. Pairwise subsampling indicated that sequencing depth was expected to affect the degree of clonotype sharing among donors.

Using the deep immunoSEQ assay, multiplex PCR amplified TCR CDR3 regions from genomic DNA. For each cell subset, the extracted genomic DNA was distributed evenly across all wells of several immunoSEQ 96-well plates, and each plate served as one replicate. For sorted subsets, approximately 0.2 ug of genomic DNA, equivalent to around 30,000 T cell genomes, went into each replicate PCR. Purified libraries were quantified with a Qubit 3.0 fluorometer, sized on a Bioanalyzer 2100, and re-quantified with the KAPA Library Quantification kit. Every immunoSEQ 96-well plate was sequenced on a dedicated single-read 150-cycle Illumina NextSeq 550 flow cell. In the paper's pipeline: Because the immunoSEQ output included only junctional sequences and no quality scores, the filtering could not be the same as the filtering used for full-length reads. To assign V/J genes and CDR3, sequences were annotated using PyIR, a Python wrapper for IgBLAST v1.9, with IMGT germline references. Reads were filtered out if the reads had weak V/J assignments (E-value above 1e-6), no CDR3, stop codons, out-of-frame junctions, or ambiguous translated residues. V3J clonotypes were defined by identical inferred V gene, J gene, and CDR3 amino acid sequence. Percentage overlap between repertoires was computed as shared unique clonotypes divided by the size of the smaller repertoire. Richness of each repertoire was evaluated using RTK rarefaction, the Chao1 estimator, and Recon v2.1 estimates of unobserved clonotypes. OLGA was used to compute generation probabilities for all TCRbeta clonotypes that the gDNA method yielded from a few donors. TCRdb took this table from immuneACCESS and kept in-frame rearrangements with V and J called. Such tables lack part of the clones; where checked against another copy, unresolved V genes explain under half of the gap, and the rest is unexplained. The DNA gave D and trimming, while V, J and clone size come from that table. This sample gives fewer than 1.8 million clones in total; approximately 98.5% of them show up just once. The ten largest clones take up 0.3% to 0.45% of the sample.

A single count supports this clone. Its antigen target is currently unknown. No base qualities exist here, and no much larger clone lies one base off it. This TCR came from a man younger than 45 in good health. Recombination linked TRBV30 to TRBJ2-2, with 8 bases matching TRBD1. The source material was naive CD4+ T cells sorted from blood. The cell subset or site label here, explained by the study, means: CD45RA+ positively selected. The CDR3 protein sequence reads: CAWARQGTGELFF. The DNA sequence follows: TGTGCCTGGGCGAGACAGGGGACCGGGGAGCTGTTTTTT. Outside the CDR3, residues come from the reference TRBV30 and TRBJ2-2 proteins, so the full variable domain is: SQTIHQWPATLVQPVGSPLSLECTVEGTSNPNLYWYRQAAGRGLQLLFYSVGIGQISSEVPQNLSASRPQDRQFILSSKKLLLSDSGFYLCAWARQGTGELFFGEGSRLTVL.